These 5 T cell receptor beta chains share one sample of origin, sequenced in a study of T-cell reconstitution after alpha-beta-depleted transplantation in children (dated by TCRdb to 2016 to 2017). Sample treatment or condition, as interpreted from the label and publication: allogeneic hematopoietic cell transplantation with graft depleted of TCRalphabeta T cells and CD19 B cells. Library method: PCR. TCRdb lists the instrument as Illumina HiSeq 2500. To normalize quantification of the TCRbeta repertoire, the TCR libraries were built with molecular barcoding that relied on unique molecular identifiers. TCRdb itself trimmed the public reads at Q25 with fastp, ran MiXCR and retained productive beta chains. Rows are unified per CDR3 protein, each entry keeping the most common DNA and genes. The sample includes 500,000 to 650,000 distinct CDR3 sequences, with 13% observed a single time. The ten largest clones take up approximately 2.1% of the sample.

The starting material was PBMCs, mostly from graft donor cells, obtained 360 days after TCRalphabeta/CD19-depleted stem cell transplant. Source of these receptors: a male patient younger than 18 who had a stem cell transplant for acute myeloid leukemia, so the T cells may come from the graft donor.

This clonotype was seen many times. The chain couples TRBV28 to TRBJ2-7; 9 nucleotides line up with TRBD1. V lost 1 base and J lost 12; bases outside the gene matches: 4. The length of the CDR3 is 12 residues. Germline assignment: CDR1 MDHEN and CDR2 SYDVKM. CDR3 nucleotide sequence: TGTGCCAGCAGTTTATTGGGACAGGGAGGGTACTTC. Translated, it gives CASSLLGQGGYF.

V is TRBV20-1 and J is TRBJ2-1, with D tentatively TRBD2 (6 bases). V lost 4 bases and J lost 7, with 11 bases in between. CDR1 is DFQATT and CDR2 is SNEGSKA in the germline V gene (reference sequence). The CDR3 totals 12 residues. The CDR3 nucleotides are TGCAGTGCTACCGGGGGTGGAAATGAGCAGTTCTTC. Protein: CSATGGGNEQFF.

This clonotype was detected only a few times. This chain links TRBV4-3 with TRBJ2-5, with D tentatively TRBD1 (6 bases). This CDR3 spans 15 amino acids. Germline V gene data show CDR1 as LGHNA and CDR2 as YSLEER. V was clipped by 6 bases and J by 1 base, with 15 bases between them. CDR3 nucleotide sequence: TGCGCCAGCAGTCCGGACAGTATCTCCCAAGAGACCCAGTACTTC. Its protein is CASSPDSISQETQYF.

This clonotype was observed a few times. The genes are TRBV28 and TRBJ2-4; D is perhaps TRBD2 (6 bases). Per the germline V gene, CDR1 is MDHEN and CDR2 is SYDVKM. This CDR3 has 14 residues. Trimming removed 4 bases from V and 8 bases from J, with 15 bases in between. The CDR3 sequence: CASSSLGWGDIQYF. CDR3 in DNA: TGTGCCAGCAGTTCCCTTGGATGGGGGGACATTCAGTACTTC.

The genes are TRBV27 and TRBJ2-2, with no clear D. The CDR3 covers 17 residues. The V gene's germline CDR1 is MNHEY and CDR2 SMNVEV (reference sequence). The germline V and J ends were trimmed by 1 base and 4 bases, with 16 bases remaining between them. The CDR3 sequence is CASSLFSGTLGTGELFF. The CDR3 DNA follows: TGTGCCAGCAGTTTATTCTCGGGTACCCTGGGCACCGGGGAGCTGTTTTTT.